Described below is a single T cell receptor (beta chain) sequence and its context. The antigen remains unidentified. UMI-labeled TRB cDNA libraries were prepared by 5' RACE. TCRdb re-analyzed the 5' RACE reads; it lists each CDR3 protein once, without DNA. The listing records some 130,000 distinct CDR3 sequences. This sample was included in a study of CXCR3-negative and CXCR3-positive naive CD8 T cells. Study-level findings and limits: CXCR3-negative naive cells had less hydrophobic TRB CDR3s than did CXCR3-positive naive cells.

The V gene's germline CDR1 is MGHDK and CDR2 SYGVNS. The CDR3 sequence is 14 residues long. This chain connects TRBV25-1 to TRBJ2-7; lacking DNA, the TRBD1 call made by TCRdb goes unchecked. The sample consisted of naive CXCR3+ CD8+ T cells from blood. Subset of the sample: CD45RO-CCR7+CD27+CD95- naive CD8+ T cells expressing CXCR3 (TNR3+). This TCR came from a human donor in good health. Some clones in this sample may be carry-over from other donors' samples. CDR3: CASSESPGSDEQYF.